This TCR beta chain comes out of a study of T cells after yellow fever vaccination. In the study overall: Those fractions that held only low numbers of cells were prepared using the SMART-Seq v4 Ultra Low Input RNA kit.

A 5'RACE template-switching step, the method used to make TCR cDNA, added a universal primer site and UMIs. TCRdb used MiXCR to reprocess the 5' RACE reads, holding one entry per CDR3 protein. The data show about 240,000 distinct CDR3 sequences, with around 3.5% seen just once and roughly a fifth held by the top ten. The table lists this clonotype with many counts. What it recognizes is unknown. Trimming left V 4 bases short and J 3 bases short, with 13 bases between. The CDR3 is 14 residues long. Germline lookup yields CDR1 SGHTA and CDR2 FQGNSA. The study's findings and limits: Contamination by abundant bulk-population clonotypes could be present in FACS-sorted repertoires. Most primary-vaccination clones recurred post-booster (about 96% CD4, over 70% CD8).

The material was PBMCs, obtained 15 days after the yellow fever booster vaccination. The TCR was taken from a man in his late teens or twenties who received the YFV17D yellow fever vaccine. The rearrangement links TRBV7-2 to TRBJ2-7; D is unclear. Written as DNA, the CDR3 is TGTGCCAGCAGCTCCTCTGTGGGTTTCTACGAGCAGTACTTC. Translating gives CASSSSVGFYEQYF.